The clone carrying this TCR beta chain was seen a handful of times. Its cognate antigen is unknown. From RNA transcripts, TCR beta CDR3 regions were amplified. Primed by the HTBI set, a first-round RT-PCR was run on the TCR CDR3. TCRdb analysed the multiplex PCR reads with MiXCR anew, one entry per CDR3 protein. The table has about 640,000 distinct CDR3 sequences, 20% to 25% seen once. The sample originates from a study of T cells in Graves' hyperthyroidism and ophthalmopathy. V was shortened by 5 bases and J by 4 bases, with 15 bases between the two germline ends. Germline V gene lookup returns CDR1 MNHNS and CDR2 SASEGT. The CDR3 extends over 14 amino acids. Overall study findings and caveats: A model of 13 V-J pairs discriminated ophthalmopathy from stable hyperthyroidism. Blood also carried most thyroid clonotypes expanded above 0.001.

Reasons for excluding patients were uncontrolled infection, other autoimmune disease, pregnancy or lactation. This receptor was obtained from a man aged 25 to 40 with Graves' ophthalmopathy. Sample: blood. The V and J genes are TRBV6-1 and TRBJ2-7; a possible D gene is TRBD1 (5 bases). CDR3 bases: TGTGCCAGCAGTTATGGGGCAGACGCTTACGAGCAGTACTTC. Translated, it gives CASSYGADAYEQYF.